Below, 30 T cell receptor beta chains from the same sample are listed, as sequenced in a study of T-cell reconstitution after alpha-beta-depleted transplantation in children. The authors prepared the TCRbeta library with unique molecular identifiers. TCRdb reprocessed the PCR reads with MiXCR, giving one entry per CDR3 protein. In the table there are about 140,000 distinct CDR3 sequences, 8% to 10% of which are singletons. This specimen consisted of PBMCs, mostly from graft donor cells, obtained 180 days after TCRalphabeta/CD19-depleted stem cell transplant. These receptors originate from a female patient aged 2-10 years who had a stem cell transplant for congenital amegakaryocytic thrombocytopenia, so the T cells may come from the graft donor.

This clonotype came up many times. This sequence joins TRBV28 and TRBJ1-3; no clear D gene. This CDR3 has 14 amino acids. V lost 3 bases and J lost 2, with 8 bases in between. CDR1 is MDHEN, CDR2 SYDVKM, per germline. Here the CDR3 DNA reads TGTGCCAGCAGTTTCGGCCTGACTGGAAACACCATATATTTT. Its translation is CASSFGLTGNTIYF.

There are many counts of this clonotype. The chain uses TRBV5-1 and TRBJ2-1, with TRBD2 as a possible D gene (6 bases). The CDR3 spans 14 residues. Germline V lookup: CDR1 SGHRS, CDR2 YFSETQ. V dropped 6 bases and J dropped 5 bases, with 15 bases sitting between them. CDR3 sequence (DNA): TGCGCCAGCAAAAGGCAGGCGGGAAACAATGAGCAGTTCTTC. Its protein is CASKRQAGNNEQFF.

This clonotype was observed a few times. CDR3 DNA: TGTGCCAGCAGCACACTCGGGGGCGGCTACACCTTC. Protein product: CASSTLGGGYTF. J is TRBJ1-2 and V is TRBV12-3 or TRBV12-4; possibly TRBD1 for D (6 bases). V shed 6 bases and J shed 8 bases, with 13 bases lying between them. CDR3 length: 12 amino acids.

This clonotype was picked up many times. J is TRBJ2-7 and V is TRBV5-5; D remains ambiguous. The CDR3 has 15 residues. Trimming shortened V by 3 bases and J by 1 base, and 14 bases separated the two germline ends. Germline lookup yields CDR1 SGHKS and CDR2 YYEKEE (reference sequence). The DNA of the CDR3 is TGTGCCAGCAGCTCCCCCTTGTACCAGTCCTACGAGCAGTACTTC. It translates to CASSSPLYQSYEQYF.

This clonotype was observed many times. This chain connects TRBV5-1 to TRBJ2-3, with no clear D. CDR3 length: 14 amino acids. CDR1 SGHRS and CDR2 YFSETQ come from the germline V gene. Trimming took 0 bases from V and 6 from J, leaving 11 bases between them. Here the CDR3 reads CASSLAWQSDTQYF. The DNA for the CDR3 is TGCGCCAGCAGCTTGGCCTGGCAGTCCGATACGCAGTATTTT. Drawing the rest from reference TRBV5-1 and TRBJ2-3, the complete variable domain is KAGVTQTPRYLIKTRGQQVTLSCSPISGHRSVSWYQQTPGQGLQFLFEYFSETQRNKGNFPGRFSGRQFSNSRSEMNVSTLELGDSALYLCASSLAWQSDTQYFGPGTRLTVL.

The chain couples TRBV25-1 to TRBJ1-1; D remains unclear. CDR3 size: 14 residues. CDR1 is MGHDK and CDR2 is SYGVNS in the germline V gene. The germline V and J ends were trimmed by 2 bases and 0 bases, with 7 bases remaining between them. CDR3 DNA sequence: TGTGCCAGCAGTGAAGGCCAGTTGAACACTGAAGCTTTCTTT. This encodes CASSEGQLNTEAFF.

The sample holds many counts of this clonotype. This sequence joins TRBV9 and TRBJ2-2, with 11 positions matching TRBD2. V was pared by 0 bases and J by 5 bases, with 9 bases of the junction left unmatched. The CDR3 contains 18 residues. Looked up from germline, CDR1 is SGDLS and CDR2 is YYNGEE. For the CDR3, the DNA is TGTGCCAGCAGCGTAGAGGGGACTAGCGGTTGGGGGACCGGGGAGCTGTTTTTT. It codes for CASSVEGTSGWGTGELFF. Together with reference TRBV9 and TRBJ2-2, the CDR3 gives the full variable domain: DSGVTQTPKHLITATGQRVTLRCSPRSGDLSVYWYQQSLDQGLQFLIQYYNGEERAKGNILERFSAQQFPDLHSELNLSSLELGDSALYFCASSVEGTSGWGTGELFFGEGSRLTVL.

This clonotype was recorded many times. This chain joins TRBV20-1 and TRBJ2-1; the match to TRBD2 covers 10 bases. Germline trimming cut 0 bases from V and 5 bases from J; bases unmatched to any gene: 4. Germline lookup yields CDR1 DFQATT and CDR2 SNEGSKA (reference sequence). This CDR3 spans 15 amino acids. The CDR3 nucleotides read TGCAGTGCTAGAGATGGGACTAGCGAAGACAATGAGCAGTTCTTC. It codes for CSARDGTSEDNEQFF.

This clonotype was recorded many times. This rearrangement joins TRBV7-9 to TRBJ2-1; 7 positions match TRBD2. Trimming at V came to 5 bases and at J to 10 bases, leaving 5 bases not matched to a gene. The CDR3 runs 12 residues. Germline CDR1 and CDR2: SEHNR and FQNEAQ (reference sequence). CDR3 amino acids: CASSVELAEQFF. The CDR3 DNA reads as TGTGCCAGCAGCGTCGAACTAGCGGAGCAGTTCTTC.

This clonotype occurred a few times. The gene calls are TRBV5-1 and TRBJ1-1; D might be TRBD1 (5 bases). Germline V gives CDR1 SGHRS, CDR2 YFSETQ. The CDR3 runs 17 residues. V shed 2 bases and J shed 1 base, with 18 bases lying between them. The CDR3 loop is CASSFSKPAGANTEAFF. DNA for the CDR3: TGCGCCAGCAGCTTTAGTAAGCCAGCTGGGGCGAACACTGAAGCTTTCTTT.

This clonotype was picked up many times. The chain joins TRBV28 to TRBJ2-4; D unclear. The CDR3 is 14 amino acids. V lost 3 bases to trimming and J lost 7 bases, with 13 bases between them. Germline loops: CDR1 MDHEN, CDR2 SYDVKM. Here the CDR3 DNA reads TGTGCCAGCAGTTTGGGTCAGGCATTGAACATTCAGTACTTC. Its translation is CASSLGQALNIQYF.

In its sample, this clonotype was seen a few times. This sequence joins TRBV20-1 and TRBJ1-2; 7 bases line up with TRBD1. The J segment lost 3 bases and the V segment lost 1 base, leaving 5 bases of the junction unmatched. Germline CDR1 is DFQATT and CDR2 is SNEGSKA (reference sequence). This CDR3 is built from 14 residues. This CDR3 is CSARGVRGDYGYTF. The CDR3 DNA sequence: TGCAGTGCTAGAGGAGTCAGGGGGGACTATGGCTACACCTTC.

V is TRBV3-1 and J is TRBJ1-6; TRBD1 matches 7 bases. The junction had 7 bases not matched to a gene; V was cut back by 2 bases and J by 9 bases. The CDR3 is 15 amino acids. From germline, CDR1 is LGHDT and CDR2 YNNKEL (reference sequence). CDR3 sequence reads: CASSQRQGGSSPLHF. Here the CDR3 DNA reads TGTGCCAGCAGCCAAAGACAGGGCGGTAGTTCACCCCTCCACTTT. The variable domain in full, with the rest retrieved from reference TRBV3-1 and TRBJ1-6, is DTAVSQTPKYLVTQMGNDKSIKCEQNLGHDTMYWYKQDSKKFLKIMFSYNNKELIINETVPNRFSPKSPDKAHLNLHINSLELGDSAVYFCASSQRQGGSSPLHFGNGTRLTVT.

There are a few counts of this clonotype. The V call is TRBV7-6, the J call TRBJ2-5, with 9 nucleotides matching TRBD1. Germline lookup yields CDR1 SGHVS and CDR2 FNYEAQ. The J segment lost 2 bases and the V segment lost 5 bases, leaving 9 bases of the junction unmatched. The CDR3 runs to 16 residues. The CDR3 sequence is CASSRIPQGAQETQYF. Here the CDR3 DNA reads TGTGCCAGCAGCCGTATACCACAGGGGGCACAAGAGACCCAGTACTTC.

The table lists this clonotype with a few counts. The chain recombines TRBV28 with TRBJ2-4; 7 bases align to TRBD2. J gave up 7 bases and V 4 bases, and 13 bases lay outside the gene matches. Germline V gene data show CDR1 as MDHEN and CDR2 as SYDVKM. The CDR3 covers 16 residues. The CDR3 here is CASSSLTWGGENIQYF. CDR3 coding DNA: TGTGCCAGCAGTTCACTCACCTGGGGGGGAGAGAACATTCAGTACTTC. The entire variable domain, with the rest obtained from reference TRBV28 and TRBJ2-4, is as follows: DVKVTQSSRYLVKRTGEKVFLECVQDMDHENMFWYRQDPGLGLRLIYFSYDVKMKEKGDIPEGYSVSREKKERFSLILESASTNQTSMYLCASSSLTWGGENIQYFGAGTRLSVL.

This clonotype was seen at least ten times. The V and J genes are TRBV7-9 and TRBJ2-1; 8 bases map to TRBD1. From germline, CDR1 is SEHNR and CDR2 FQNEAQ (reference sequence). The CDR3 covers 15 residues. With 6 bases clipped from V and 7 bases from J, the junction kept 11 bases outside the gene matches. The CDR3 coding sequence is TGTGCCAGCAGTCAAACAGGGGGTCGGGCAAATGAGCAGTTCTTC. The encoded protein is CASSQTGGRANEQFF.

Points on this clonotype: This may come from a read error, since a much larger clone is one base off. This sequence joins TRBV5-1 and TRBJ2-3; 14 bases are shared with TRBD2. With 7 bases clipped from V and 3 bases from J, the junction kept 10 bases outside the gene matches. The CDR3 extends over 17 amino acids. Germline V lookup: CDR1 SGHRS, CDR2 YFSETQ. CDR3 in DNA: TGCGCCAGCGGCCTGGGGACTAGCGGGAGAAAAACAGATACGCAGTATTTT. As protein: CASGLGTSGRKTDTQYF.

The chain is built from TRBV18 and TRBJ1-2; 9 positions match TRBD1. This CDR3 region has 15 residues. CDR1 is KGHSH, CDR2 LQKENI, per germline. Unmatched junction bases numbered 4, after V lost 3 bases and J lost 2 bases. CDR3 loop: CASSPGTGWNYGYTF. The CDR3 DNA is TGTGCCAGCTCACCCGGGACAGGGTGGAACTATGGCTACACCTTC.

This clonotype occurred many times. The rearrangement uses TRBV20-1 and TRBJ2-3; D remains ambiguous. The V and J ends lost 2 bases and 2 bases respectively, with 11 bases between them. Germline V gene sequence: CDR1 DFQATT, CDR2 SNEGSKA (reference sequence). The CDR3 extends over 14 amino acids. The CDR3 loop is CSARSSFHTDTQYF. DNA of the CDR3: TGCAGTGCTAGATCTAGTTTTCACACAGATACGCAGTATTTT.

The table lists this clonotype with many counts. The V gene is TRBV6-1, the J gene TRBJ2-7; D might be TRBD1 (5 bases). Germline lookup yields CDR1 MNHNS and CDR2 SASEGT. This CDR3 region has 14 residues. Trimming removed 4 bases at V and 0 bases at J, with 10 bases between. The DNA of the CDR3 is TGTGCCAGCAGTGCCCGACAGAGCTCCTACGAGCAGTACTTC. Its translation is CASSARQSSYEQYF.

This clonotype was detected many times. V and J are TRBV3-1 and TRBJ1-2; the D gene is possibly TRBD1 (5 bases). In germline, CDR1 is LGHDT, CDR2 YNNKEL (reference sequence). The V end lost 3 bases, the J end lost 4 bases, and 15 bases lay between the germline ends. There are 15 residues in the CDR3. The CDR3 sequence: CASSHRDVRRYGYTF. CDR3 nucleotide sequence: TGTGCCAGCAGCCACCGGGACGTCAGGCGCTATGGCTACACCTTC.

This clonotype was counted many times. For the CDR3, the DNA is TGCGCCAGCAGCTTGGGTGGCAGTTTCTATGGCTACACCTTC. Amino acid sequence: CASSLGGSFYGYTF. This chain uses TRBV5-1 with TRBJ1-2, with D hard to call. CDR1 SGHRS and CDR2 YFSETQ come from the germline V gene. This CDR3 contains 14 residues. The V gene lost 0 bases and the J gene lost 4 bases, with 10 bases spanning the gap.

This clonotype occurred many times. The chain recombines TRBV24-1 with TRBJ2-5; D possibly corresponds to TRBD1 (7 bases). Germline CDR1 reads KGHDR; CDR2 reads SFDVKD. This CDR3 contains 14 residues. V lost 10 bases to trimming and J lost 0 bases, with 14 bases between them. The CDR3 protein is CATQGTGDQETQYF. The CDR3 DNA reads TGTGCCACACAGGGGACTGGAGACCAAGAGACCCAGTACTTC.

This clonotype showed up many times. J is TRBJ2-2 and V is TRBV4-2; 10 bases match TRBD2. V was pared by 0 bases and J by 7 bases, with 11 bases of the junction left unmatched. The germline CDR1 and CDR2 sequences are LGHNA and YNFKEQ. The CDR3 is 18 amino acids. The CDR3 here is CASSQERKREGRDGELFF. The CDR3 DNA follows: TGTGCCAGCAGCCAAGAGCGGAAGCGGGAGGGCCGGGACGGGGAGCTGTTTTTT.

This clonotype has ten or more counts. This chain connects TRBV29-1 to TRBJ2-6; D not resolved. V gave up 1 base and J gave up 2 bases, with 6 bases separating them. The CDR3 totals 14 residues. The germline V gene has CDR1 SQVTM and CDR2 ANQGSEA. CDR3 sequence: CSVEGVTGANVLTF. In DNA, the CDR3 is TGCAGCGTTGAAGGAGTGACTGGGGCCAACGTCCTGACTTTC.

The chain is built from TRBV20-1 and TRBJ2-1; perhaps TRBD2 as D (6 bases). CDR3 length: 14 amino acids. CDR1 DFQATT and CDR2 SNEGSKA come from the germline V gene (reference sequence). Trimming cost V 6 bases and J 4 bases, with 16 bases left between them. The CDR3 DNA reads as TGCAGTGCCCGAACTAGCTGGGGATACAATGAGCAGTTCTTC. Translation: CSARTSWGYNEQFF.

The chain uses TRBV20-1 and TRBJ2-1; the match to TRBD2 covers 11 bases. Germline-derived CDR1 and CDR2 are DFQATT and SNEGSKA (reference sequence). V trimming: 5 bases; J trimming: 9 bases; junction bases outside the gene matches: 6. The CDR3 has 13 residues. Here the CDR3 reads CSAPPSGGIEQFF. CDR3 sequence (DNA): TGCAGTGCTCCACCTAGCGGGGGGATTGAGCAGTTCTTC.

This chain uses TRBV11-1 with TRBJ2-1, with 11 nucleotides matching TRBD2. Germline V gene lookup returns CDR1 SGHAT and CDR2 FQDESV (reference sequence). The CDR3 is 21 amino acids. V lost 1 base to trimming and J lost 0 bases; unmatched junction nucleotides: 14. The CDR3 DNA is TGTGCCAGCAGCTTAGTGCTAGCGGGAGGCCCCTCCCTAAGCTCCTACAATGAGCAGTTCTTC. It translates to CASSLVLAGGPSLSSYNEQFF.

This clonotype was seen repeatedly, ten times or more. The chain is built from TRBV11-3 and TRBJ2-2; 7 nucleotides line up with TRBD2. Germline V lookup: CDR1 SGHNT, CDR2 YENEEA. V was clipped by 5 bases and J by 4 bases; unmatched bases: 13. The CDR3 runs to 17 residues. The CDR3 sequence: CASSPHDGGSSTGELFF. CDR3 nucleotide sequence: TGTGCCAGCAGCCCACACGACGGCGGGAGCTCCACCGGGGAGCTGTTTTTT.

This clonotype was counted at least ten times. The rearrangement uses TRBV29-1 and TRBJ2-3; D uncertain. V gave up 6 bases and J gave up 3 bases, with 22 bases separating them. This CDR3 is 16 amino acids long. Per germline, CDR1 SQVTM and CDR2 ANQGSEA. CDR3 sequence: CSVKYQSALLTDTQYF. In DNA, the CDR3 is TGCAGCGTAAAGTATCAGTCCGCTCTCCTGACAGATACGCAGTATTTT.